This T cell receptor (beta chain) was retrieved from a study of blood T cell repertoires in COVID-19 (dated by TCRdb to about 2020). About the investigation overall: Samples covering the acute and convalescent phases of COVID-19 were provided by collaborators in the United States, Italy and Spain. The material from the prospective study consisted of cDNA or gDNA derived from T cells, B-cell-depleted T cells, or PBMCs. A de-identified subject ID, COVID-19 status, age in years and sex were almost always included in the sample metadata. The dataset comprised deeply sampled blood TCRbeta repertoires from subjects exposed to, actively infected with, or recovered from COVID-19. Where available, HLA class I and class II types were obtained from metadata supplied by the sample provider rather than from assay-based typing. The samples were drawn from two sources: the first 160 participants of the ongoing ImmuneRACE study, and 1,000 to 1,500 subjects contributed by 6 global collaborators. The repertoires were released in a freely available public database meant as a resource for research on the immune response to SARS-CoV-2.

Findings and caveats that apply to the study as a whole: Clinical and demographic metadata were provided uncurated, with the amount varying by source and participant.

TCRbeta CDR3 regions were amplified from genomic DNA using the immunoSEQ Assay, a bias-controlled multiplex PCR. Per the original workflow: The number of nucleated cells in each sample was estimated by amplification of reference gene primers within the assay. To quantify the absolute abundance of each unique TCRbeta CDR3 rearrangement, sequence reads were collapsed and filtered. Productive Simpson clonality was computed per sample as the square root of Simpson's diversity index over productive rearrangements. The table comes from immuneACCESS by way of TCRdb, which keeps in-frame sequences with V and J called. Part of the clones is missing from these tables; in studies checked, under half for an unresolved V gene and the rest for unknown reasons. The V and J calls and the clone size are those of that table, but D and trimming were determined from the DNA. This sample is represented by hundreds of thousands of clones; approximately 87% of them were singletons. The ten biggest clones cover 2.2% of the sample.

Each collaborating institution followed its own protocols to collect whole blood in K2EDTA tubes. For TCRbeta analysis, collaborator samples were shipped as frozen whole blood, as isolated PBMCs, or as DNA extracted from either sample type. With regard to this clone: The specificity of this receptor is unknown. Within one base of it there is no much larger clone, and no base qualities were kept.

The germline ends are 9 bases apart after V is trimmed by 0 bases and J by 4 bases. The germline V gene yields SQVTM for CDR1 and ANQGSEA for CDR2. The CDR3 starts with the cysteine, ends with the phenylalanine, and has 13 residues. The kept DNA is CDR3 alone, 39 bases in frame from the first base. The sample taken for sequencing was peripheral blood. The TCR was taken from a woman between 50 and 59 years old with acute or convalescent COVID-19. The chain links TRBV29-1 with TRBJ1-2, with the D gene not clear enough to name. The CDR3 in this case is CSVEDLRGYGYTF. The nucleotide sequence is TGCAGCGTTGAAGATTTACGAGGCTATGGCTACACCTTC.